The next 10 T cell receptor beta chains were all read from a single sample in a study of blood T cell repertoires in COVID-19. Method: immunoSEQ multiplex PCR; TCRdb's copy keeps in-frame clones and lacks some. The sample records over 130,000 clones, approximately 83% being singletons. What was sequenced was peripheral blood. The receptors were gathered from a man between 70 and 80 years old with acute or convalescent COVID-19.

This clone showed up just a few times. The rearrangement joins TRBV14 to TRBJ2-7; D call uncertain. Germline assignment: CDR1 SGHDN and CDR2 FVKESK. This CDR3 has 14 amino acids. Trimming took 4 bases from V and 2 from J, leaving 12 bases between them. The CDR3, as DNA: TGTGCCAGCAGCCGCGGATCGGGTCCCTACGAGCAGTACTTC. It yields the protein CASSRGSGPYEQYF.

The chain joins TRBV9 to TRBJ2-3, with 7 bases matching TRBD1. This CDR3 comprises 14 residues. J lost 5 bases, V lost 4 bases, and 7 bases had no gene match. The V gene's germline CDR1 is SGDLS and CDR2 YYNGEE. CDR3 in amino acids: CASSLDRVKDTQYF. The CDR3 region has the DNA TGTGCCAGCAGCCTTGACAGGGTTAAAGATACGCAGTATTTT.

The chain couples TRBV11-1 to TRBJ1-3, with D unresolved. V lost 5 bases, J lost 4 bases, and 18 bases lay in between. Germline V lookup: CDR1 SGHAT, CDR2 FQDESV (reference sequence). The CDR3 extends over 16 amino acids. CDR3 sequence (DNA): TGTGCCAGCAGCCGAACCGCGGTCCTCTCCGGAAACACCATATATTTT. It translates to CASSRTAVLSGNTIYF.

The J gene is TRBJ1-5, the V gene TRBV19; D ambiguous. Trimming shortened V by 1 base and J by 0 bases, and 13 bases separated the two germline ends. The CDR3 is 17 amino acids. From germline, CDR1 is LNHDA and CDR2 SQIVND (reference sequence). In DNA, the CDR3 is TGTGCCAGTAGTATAGGTCTGAGGTTCTATAGCAATCAGCCCCAGCATTTT. This translates into CASSIGLRFYSNQPQHF.

The rearrangement joins TRBV27 to TRBJ1-6; D may be TRBD1 (6 bases). Trimming took 3 bases from V and 5 from J, leaving 14 bases between them. The CDR3 covers 16 residues. Germline assignment: CDR1 MNHEY and CDR2 SMNVEV (reference sequence). CDR3 DNA: TGTGCCAGCAGTTTCACAGGGCGGTCGCATAATTCACCCCTCCACTTT. This gives the protein CASSFTGRSHNSPLHF.

CDR3 loop: CASSLGGDRGHYGYTF. The CDR3 nucleotides are TGTGCCAGCAGCTTAGGAGGGGACAGGGGGCACTATGGCTACACCTTC. This chain connects TRBV7-9 to TRBJ1-2, with 12 bases that match TRBD1. Germline values: CDR1 SEHNR, CDR2 FQNEAQ (reference sequence). V shed 1 base and J 3 bases; nucleotides not matched to a gene: 3. The CDR3 runs to 16 residues.

About this clone: Relative to the germline gene, one junction end is altered; a read error may explain this. The CDR3 loop is CASGLVAGHEQFF. In DNA, the CDR3 is TGTGCCAGCGGCTTAGTGGCGGGCCATGAGCAGTTCTTC. The V gene is TRBV7-2, the J gene TRBJ2-1, with D perhaps TRBD2 (5 bases). CDR3 length: 13 residues. Germline loops: CDR1 SGHTA, CDR2 FQGNSA.

CDR3 DNA sequence: TGTGCCAGCAGTTACGCGCGGGATCAGCCCCAGCATTTT. This encodes CASSYARDQPQHF. The rearrangement joins TRBV6-6 to TRBJ1-5; no clear D gene. The CDR3 is 13 residues long. The V gene's germline CDR1 is MNHNY and CDR2 SVGAGI (reference sequence). Deletions cut 2 bases from V and 5 bases from J, with 7 bases between.

V usage is TRBV19 and J usage is TRBJ2-5; maybe TRBD2 (6 bases). The V end was cut by 7 bases, the J end by 4 bases, with 16 bases between. Looked up from germline, CDR1 is LNHDA and CDR2 is SQIVND (reference sequence). CDR3 length: 14 amino acids. CDR3 sequence (DNA): TGTGCCAGTACCCCGCCGGGACTCCGAGAGACCCAGTACTTC. It encodes CASTPPGLRETQYF.

In its sample, this clone was seen once. This sequence joins TRBV7-2 and TRBJ1-2; no clear D. The CDR3 extends over 14 amino acids. V gave up 1 base and J gave up 6 bases, with 12 bases separating them. Per the germline V gene, CDR1 is SGHTA and CDR2 is FQGNSA. CDR3 sequence reads: CASSLGRGKDGYTF. The CDR3 DNA sequence: TGTGCCAGCAGCTTAGGGAGAGGGAAGGATGGCTACACCTTC. The full variable domain, with the rest looked up from reference TRBV7-2 and TRBJ1-2, is GAGVSQSPSNKVTEKGKDVELRCDPISGHTALYWYRQSLGQGLEFLIYFQGNSAPDKSGLPSDRFSAERTGGSVSTLTIQRTQQEDSAVYLCASSLGRGKDGYTFGSGTRLTVV.